The sequence of this T cell receptor (beta chain) was determined in a study of T-cell reconstitution after alpha-beta-depleted transplantation in children (dated by TCRdb to the mid-2010s). Notes on the research overall: Using TCR repertoire profiling, the study followed T-cell immune reconstitution in a quantitative way in children after TCRalphabeta/CD19-depleted allogeneic hematopoietic cell transplantation.

For CDR1 and CDR2, the germline V gene lists SGHRS and YFSETQ. The V end gives up 0 bases and the J end 0 bases, leaving 6 bases in the junction not matched to a gene. Counted from cysteine to phenylalanine, this CDR3 has 18 amino acids. The only DNA kept is the CDR3, 54 bases in frame from the first base. This clonotype was seen many times. No antigen is known for it. Within one base of it there is no much larger clone, and no base qualities were kept. Library preparation was by PCR. Instrument on record: Illumina HiSeq 2500. Molecular barcoding was employed in the preparation of TCR libraries, with unique molecular identifiers being used to normalize TCRbeta repertoire quantification. TCRdb's own reprocessing of the public reads used fastp at Q25 and MiXCR and kept productive beta chains. Under each unique CDR3 protein, matching rows form one entry showing the most common genes and DNA. For this sample the table gives 400,000 to 500,000 distinct CDR3 sequences, of which 9.5% to 13% were detected only once. Approximately 5% of the sample belongs to the ten largest clones.

This clonotype originated in a human donor who donated a stem cell graft to a child with acute myeloid leukemia. The specimen comprised PBMCs from the stem cell graft donor, sampled from the stem cell graft. The chain uses TRBV5-1 and TRBJ2-1, with 10 central nucleotides matching TRBD2. In nucleotide form, the sequence is TGCGCCAGCAGCTTGGGGGGACTAGCGTCAGGCTCCTACAATGAGCAGTTCTTC. The translation is CASSLGGLASGSYNEQFF. The entire variable domain, with the stretches around the CDR3 drawn from the reference TRBV5-1 and TRBJ2-1 proteins, is KAGVTQTPRYLIKTRGQQVTLSCSPISGHRSVSWYQQTPGQGLQFLFEYFSETQRNKGNFPGRFSGRQFSNSRSEMNVSTLELGDSALYLCASSLGGLASGSYNEQFFGPGTRLTVL.